This TCR beta chain was recorded in a study of blood T cell repertoires in COVID-19 (dated by TCRdb to 2018 to 2020). Looking at the study overall: The collaborator samples originated in the United States, Italy and Spain and spanned the acute and convalescent phases of COVID-19. Sample metadata almost always included a de-identified subject ID, COVID-19 status, age in years and sex. A freely available public database, intended as a resource for researchers studying the immune response to SARS-CoV-2, is where the repertoires were released. Samples were obtained from the ongoing ImmuneRACE study (first 160 participants) and from 1,200 or so subjects provided by 6 global collaborators. HLA class I and class II types, where available, came from metadata supplied by the sample provider rather than from assay-based typing. The material from the prospective study consisted of cDNA or gDNA derived from T cells, B-cell-depleted T cells, or PBMCs. Subjects who had been exposed to COVID-19, were actively infected with it, or had recovered from it provided the deeply sampled blood TCRbeta repertoires that made up the dataset. Summary of the overall study and its limitations: Clinical and demographic metadata were provided uncurated, with the amount varying by source and participant.

One collaborating source in Seattle enrolled patients during active infection and followed them longitudinally through the course of disease. Each collaborating institution followed its own protocols to collect whole blood in K2EDTA tubes. For TCRbeta analysis, collaborators shipped samples in one of three forms: frozen whole blood, isolated PBMCs, or DNA extracted from either of those sample types. Details on this clone: This clone's antigen is unknown. No much larger clonotype is one base removed from it; base qualities were not supplied.

V loses 0 bases at its end and J loses 3 bases; junction bases beyond the gene matches: 10. The CDR3 sequence holds 19 residues, the cysteine and phenylalanine included. Only CDR3 DNA is held: 57 bases, read in frame from base 1. The CDR1 and CDR2 encoded by the germline V gene are KGHDR and SFDVKD. The immunoSEQ Assay, a bias-controlled multiplex PCR, was used to amplify TCRbeta CDR3 regions from genomic DNA. Per the authors' processing: Nucleated cell counts per sample were estimated from amplification of reference gene primers within the assay. To quantify the absolute abundance of each unique TCRbeta CDR3 rearrangement, sequence reads were collapsed and filtered. For each sample, productive Simpson clonality was calculated as the square root of Simpson's diversity index over productive rearrangements. TCRdb retrieved this table from immuneACCESS and kept in-frame rearrangements only. Not all clones are present; in checked studies, unresolved V genes account for under half, and no reason is known for the remainder. From that table come the V and J calls and clone size; the DNA was used to work out D and trimming. For this sample the table gives over 450,000 clones, of which 85% to 90% were detected only once. The ten biggest clones cover 7.8% of the sample.

Rearrangement joined TRBV24-1 to TRBJ2-3; the junction holds 11 bases that match TRBD1. Input material: peripheral blood. The TCR comes from a woman in her forties or fifties with COVID-19, enrolled during active disease. The sequenced DNA is TGTGCCACCAGTGATTTGCATCAGGGGGACAGGGGGACTACAGATACGCAGTATTTT. The translation is CATSDLHQGDRGTTDTQYF.